This T cell receptor (beta chain) was identified during a study of control samples from healthy donors and cancer patients. Germline loops: CDR1 MDHEN, CDR2 SYDVKM. V was clipped by 1 base and J by 6 bases, with 6 bases between them. The CDR3 length is 12 residues. Here immunoSEQ multiplex PCR was the method, and the copy in TCRdb shows in-frame clones only, minus some. The table lists thousands of clones, under 90% of them singletons. This receptor was taken from a man aged 65 to 85 with lung cancer. The V gene is TRBV28, the J gene TRBJ1-1; unclear D gene. Sequenced input: PBMCs. The CDR3 coding sequence is TGTGCCAGCAGTTTATTGGCAGCTGAAGCTTTCTTT. It codes for CASSLLAAEAFF.